Presented here are 27 T cell receptor beta chains from one specimen sequenced in a study of T-cell reconstitution after alpha-beta-depleted transplantation in children. Preparing the TCRbeta library involved the use of unique molecular identifiers. TCRdb analysed the PCR reads with MiXCR anew, one entry per CDR3 protein. The table shows hundreds of thousands of distinct CDR3 sequences, with less than 15% occurring only once. The specimen was PBMCs, collected before TCRalphabeta/CD19-depleted stem cell transplant. The receptors stem from a girl aged 2-10 years with congenital amegakaryocytic thrombocytopenia, due to receive a stem cell transplant.

The chain uses TRBV20-1 and TRBJ2-7, with TRBD2 as a possible D gene (6 bases). CDR1 DFQATT and CDR2 SNEGSKA come from the germline V gene (reference sequence). V lost 6 bases and J 0 bases, leaving 15 bases between the germline ends. This CDR3 comprises 14 residues. The CDR3 reads CSAKASASSYEQYF. In nucleotides, the CDR3 is TGCAGTGCAAAAGCTAGCGCCTCCTCCTACGAGCAGTACTTC.

This clonotype has a handful of counts. The chain joins TRBV4-2 to TRBJ2-3; D ambiguous. Trimming took off 0 bases at V and 2 bases at J, with 9 bases between the two ends. The V gene's germline CDR1 is LGHNA and CDR2 YNFKEQ. The CDR3 has 15 residues. CDR3 loop: CASSQDYGVTDTQYF. CDR3 sequence (DNA): TGTGCCAGCAGCCAAGATTACGGAGTCACAGATACGCAGTATTTT.

This clonotype appeared many times. The chain carries TRBV20-1 and TRBJ2-1, with D maybe TRBD2 (6 bases). Germline V gives CDR1 DFQATT, CDR2 SNEGSKA (reference sequence). This CDR3 contains 12 residues. The ends were cut back, 3 bases at V and 7 bases at J, with 10 bases in the middle. This CDR3 is CSASMEGNEQFF. In DNA form, the CDR3 reads TGCAGTGCTAGCATGGAGGGGAATGAGCAGTTCTTC.

This clonotype showed up just a few times. The chain is built from TRBV12-3 or TRBV12-4 and TRBJ2-1, with 7 bases matching TRBD2. V shed 5 bases and J 5 bases; nucleotides not matched to a gene: 15. The CDR3 is made up of 17 amino acids. CDR3 nucleotides: TGTGCCAGCAGTCTGCGGGACTACTCGATTAAACACAATGAGCAGTTCTTC. Protein product: CASSLRDYSIKHNEQFF.

V gene TRBV2 combines with J gene TRBJ2-7, with 9 bases that match TRBD2. The V and J ends lost 5 bases and 5 bases, in that order; junction bases with no gene match: 13. The CDR3 has 16 amino acids. Germline V gene data show CDR1 as SNHLY and CDR2 as FYNNEI. Here the CDR3 DNA reads TGTGCCAGCAGTCCGGCGGGAGGGCCTATAGGCCACGAGCAGTACTTC. The encoded protein is CASSPAGGPIGHEQYF.

This clonotype came up many times. The rearrangement uses TRBV7-9 and TRBJ2-1; a weak D match, TRBD2 (5 bases). CDR3 length: 15 residues. The germline CDR1 and CDR2 sequences are SEHNR and FQNEAQ (reference sequence). The V end lost 0 bases, the J end lost 3 bases, and 9 bases lay between the germline ends. CDR3 amino acids: CASSLAGAGYNEQFF. CDR3 coding DNA: TGTGCCAGCAGCTTAGCGGGAGCTGGCTACAATGAGCAGTTCTTC.

This clonotype was seen only a few times. A much larger clone is a single base away; this may be a read error. This chain connects TRBV28 to TRBJ2-3; 7 bases are shared with TRBD1. The V gene's germline CDR1 is MDHEN and CDR2 SYDVKM. The trim removed 6 bases at V and 1 base at J, leaving 4 bases unmatched. This CDR3 is built from 14 residues. The chain's CDR3 is CASSPGQRTDTQYF. The DNA of the CDR3 is TGTGCCAGCAGCCCGGGACAGCGCACAGATACGCAGTATTTT.

This clonotype was seen at least ten times. V is TRBV28 and J is TRBJ1-5, with D possibly being TRBD1 (6 bases). Trimming left V 4 bases short and J 2 bases short, with 24 bases between. This CDR3 spans 19 amino acids. Germline V gene sequence: CDR1 MDHEN, CDR2 SYDVKM. The CDR3 loop is CASSSPEQGGYSGNQPQHF. CDR3 DNA sequence: TGTGCCAGCAGTTCCCCGGAACAGGGAGGGTATTCAGGCAATCAGCCCCAGCATTTT.

This clonotype was recorded many times. The genes are TRBV28 and TRBJ2-7, with TRBD1 as a possible D gene (5 bases). CDR3 length: 15 residues. V was cut by 0 bases and J by 5 bases, with 14 bases left in between. Germline-derived CDR1 and CDR2 are MDHEN and SYDVKM. Here the CDR3 DNA reads TGTGCCAGCAGTTTATGGTCGCAGGGAAGTAACGAGCAGTACTTC. It specifies CASSLWSQGSNEQYF.

This clonotype was counted between two and nine times. The chain employs TRBV6-1 and TRBJ2-7, with D perhaps matching TRBD1 (6 bases). Trimming cost V 2 bases and J 2 bases, with 10 bases left between them. The CDR3 has 14 residues. Germline V gene sequence: CDR1 MNHNS, CDR2 SASEGT. The CDR3 sequence is CASSERGHPYEQYF. CDR3 nucleotides: TGTGCCAGCAGTGAACGGGGACATCCCTACGAGCAGTACTTC.

In this sample, this clonotype turned up many times. The V gene is TRBV5-1, the J gene TRBJ1-1, with 10 bases aligning to TRBD1. Germline V gene sequence: CDR1 SGHRS, CDR2 YFSETQ. V lost 4 bases to trimming and J lost 2 bases; unmatched junction nucleotides: 5. The CDR3 totals 15 residues. In DNA form, the CDR3 reads TGCGCCAGCAGCACCGGACAGGGGGGCAACACTGAAGCTTTCTTT. Translating it yields CASSTGQGGNTEAFF.

This clonotype appeared a few times. The chain has TRBV7-3 and TRBJ1-1, with D perhaps matching TRBD1 (6 bases). Germline CDR1 reads SGHTA; CDR2 reads FQGTGA. The CDR3 is made up of 13 amino acids. V lost 8 bases and J 2 bases, leaving 12 bases between the germline ends. The CDR3 DNA sequence: TGTGCCAGCTCGGTGGACAGCAACACTGAAGCTTTCTTT. Translating gives CASSVDSNTEAFF.

V is TRBV15 and J is TRBJ2-1, with 15 bases identical to TRBD2. Trimming took 0 bases from V and 0 from J; bases not matched to a gene: 9. The germline V gene has CDR1 LNHNV and CDR2 YYDKDF (reference sequence). The CDR3 runs 21 residues. In DNA, the CDR3 is TGTGCCACCAGCAGAGATCGTTGGACTAGCGGGAGGGTAATCTCCTACAATGAGCAGTTCTTC. This codes for CATSRDRWTSGRVISYNEQFF. The entire variable domain, with the rest obtained from reference TRBV15 and TRBJ2-1, is as follows: DAMVIQNPRYQVTQFGKPVTLSCSQTLNHNVMYWYQQKSSQAPKLLFHYYDKDFNNEADTPDNFQSRRPNTSFCFLDIRSPGLGDTAMYLCATSRDRWTSGRVISYNEQFFGPGTRLTVL.

This clonotype turned up a few times. V usage is TRBV6-6 and J usage is TRBJ1-5; D possibly corresponds to TRBD1 (5 bases). This CDR3 spans 13 amino acids. Germline CDR1 and CDR2: MNHNY and SVGAGI (reference sequence). Trimming removed 8 bases at V and 7 bases at J, with 15 bases between. This chain's CDR3 is CASGTRGGQPQHF. In nucleotides, the CDR3 is TGTGCCAGCGGGACCCGGGGTGGACAGCCCCAGCATTTT.

This clonotype was counted at least ten times. The chain employs TRBV4-2 and TRBJ2-7; TRBD2 agrees at 14 bases. Germline CDR1 and CDR2: LGHNA and YNFKEQ. This CDR3 comprises 19 residues. Trimming removed 5 bases from V and 2 bases from J; junction bases left unmatched: 14. CDR3 in DNA: TGTGCCAGCAGCACAAGACTAGCGGGAGGGCCGGCTATTCCCTACGAGCAGTACTTC. Amino acids: CASSTRLAGGPAIPYEQYF.

This clonotype came up many times. The CDR3 DNA reads as TGCGCCAGCAGCAGGGACAAGAGCTCCTACGAGCAGTACTTC. Amino acids: CASSRDKSSYEQYF. This chain connects TRBV5-1 to TRBJ2-7; a weak D match, TRBD1 (6 bases). Trimming took off 4 bases at V and 0 bases at J, with 11 bases between the two ends. The CDR3 sequence is 14 residues long. CDR1 and CDR2 (germline): SGHRS, YFSETQ. The variable domain in full, with the rest retrieved from reference TRBV5-1 and TRBJ2-7, is KAGVTQTPRYLIKTRGQQVTLSCSPISGHRSVSWYQQTPGQGLQFLFEYFSETQRNKGNFPGRFSGRQFSNSRSEMNVSTLELGDSALYLCASSRDKSSYEQYFGPGTRLTVT.

A few counts support this clonotype. The genes are TRBV6-1 and TRBJ2-2, with TRBD1 matching 7 bases. CDR1 MNHNS and CDR2 SASEGT come from the germline V gene. CDR3 length: 15 residues. V lost 7 bases to trimming and J lost 0 bases; unmatched junction nucleotides: 5. This CDR3 is CASNRDRSNTGELFF. The CDR3 DNA follows: TGTGCCAGCAACCGGGACAGATCGAACACCGGGGAGCTGTTTTTT.

Ten or more counts support this clonotype. The chain joins TRBV27 to TRBJ2-7; 13 bases are shared with TRBD2. The CDR3 runs to 13 residues. Trimming at V came to 10 bases and at J to 4 bases, leaving 4 bases not matched to a gene. In germline, CDR1 is MNHEY, CDR2 SMNVEV (reference sequence). The CDR3 reads CATSGLAGYEQYF. The CDR3 nucleotides read TGTGCCACCTCGGGACTAGCGGGGTACGAGCAGTACTTC.

This clonotype was observed many times. The V and J genes are TRBV20-1 and TRBJ2-7, with 7 bases lining up with TRBD1. This CDR3 is 14 amino acids long. Germline loops: CDR1 DFQATT, CDR2 SNEGSKA (reference sequence). V lost 4 bases and J lost 4; bases outside the gene matches: 10. The CDR3 DNA sequence: TGCAGTGCTACCACTGGACAGGTTCTTTACGAGCAGTACTTC. Translated: CSATTGQVLYEQYF.

This rearrangement joins TRBV20-1 to TRBJ2-2; 9 bases map to TRBD1. CDR3 length: 16 amino acids. CDR1 and CDR2 from the germline V gene are DFQATT and SNEGSKA (reference sequence). With V trimmed by 0 bases and J by 3 bases, 5 bases remained unmatched. The CDR3 sequence is CSARDAGQGDTGELFF. CDR3 coding DNA: TGCAGTGCTAGAGACGCGGGACAGGGTGACACCGGGGAGCTGTTTTTT.

This clonotype has only a few counts. V and J are TRBV20-1 and TRBJ2-1; maybe TRBD2 (5 bases). V lost 3 bases, J lost 8 bases, and 14 bases lay in between. The CDR3 contains 13 residues. Germline CDR1 reads DFQATT; CDR2 reads SNEGSKA (reference sequence). CDR3 coding DNA: TGCAGTGCTAGTGGGCTAGCTCTCTATGAGCAGTTCTTC. It specifies CSASGLALYEQFF.

In its sample, this clonotype was seen a few times. The gene calls are TRBV5-6 and TRBJ2-2; D perhaps matches TRBD1 (6 bases). CDR1 and CDR2 from the germline V gene are SGHDT and YYEEEE. Trimming took 4 bases from V and 13 from J, leaving 17 bases between them. There are 13 residues in the CDR3. The CDR3, as DNA: TGTGCCAGCAGCGTACAGGGCCGCGACGGGCTGTTTTTT. It yields the protein CASSVQGRDGLFF.

This clonotype was counted at least ten times. J is TRBJ2-2 and V is TRBV10-3; maybe TRBD2 (5 bases). The CDR3 sequence is 13 residues long. CDR1 is ENHRY, CDR2 SYGVKD, per germline. With 7 bases removed from V and 3 bases from J, the gap between germline ends came to 9 bases. The CDR3 reads CAITARDTGELFF. The CDR3, as DNA: TGTGCCATCACGGCGCGGGACACCGGGGAGCTGTTTTTT.

This rearrangement joins TRBV9 to TRBJ2-1; D might be TRBD1 (7 bases). CDR3 length equals 12 residues. Germline values: CDR1 SGDLS, CDR2 YYNGEE. The germline V and J ends were trimmed by 4 bases and 13 bases, with 15 bases remaining between them. The CDR3 DNA reads TGTGCCAGCAGCCTCTCAGGGGGGACCCAGTTCTTC. Residues: CASSLSGGTQFF. Based on the CDR3 plus reference TRBV9 and TRBJ2-1, the full variable domain is DSGVTQTPKHLITATGQRVTLRCSPRSGDLSVYWYQQSLDQGLQFLIQYYNGEERAKGNILERFSAQQFPDLHSELNLSSLELGDSALYFCASSLSGGTQFFGPGTRLTVL.

For the CDR3, the DNA is TGCAGTGCTAGCCCTTTCAGGACTAGCGGGAGTGATGAGCAGTTCTTC. It encodes CSASPFRTSGSDEQFF. The chain has TRBV20-1 and TRBJ2-1, with TRBD2 matching over 13 bases. Germline V gene data show CDR1 as DFQATT and CDR2 as SNEGSKA (reference sequence). With 3 bases clipped from V and 8 bases from J, the junction kept 10 bases outside the gene matches. The CDR3 spans 16 residues.

Only a few counts were recorded for this clonotype. The V and J genes are TRBV5-6 and TRBJ2-2, with 15 nucleotides matching TRBD2. This CDR3 contains 17 residues. The germline CDR1 and CDR2 sequences are SGHDT and YYEEEE. V dropped 4 bases and J dropped 6; count of bases not matched to a gene: 7. The CDR3 bases are TGTGCCAGCAGCCGGACTAGCGGGAGGGCCGATCCCGGGGAGCTGTTTTTT. Encoded protein: CASSRTSGRADPGELFF.

This clonotype has a count of ten or more. The V and J genes are TRBV18 and TRBJ2-3; D call uncertain. V was pared by 0 bases and J by 5 bases, with 6 bases between. Germline V gene lookup returns CDR1 KGHSH and CDR2 LQKENI. The CDR3 length is 13 residues. The CDR3 protein is CASSPPLGDTQYF. The CDR3 bases are TGTGCCAGCTCACCACCGCTGGGAGATACGCAGTATTTT.